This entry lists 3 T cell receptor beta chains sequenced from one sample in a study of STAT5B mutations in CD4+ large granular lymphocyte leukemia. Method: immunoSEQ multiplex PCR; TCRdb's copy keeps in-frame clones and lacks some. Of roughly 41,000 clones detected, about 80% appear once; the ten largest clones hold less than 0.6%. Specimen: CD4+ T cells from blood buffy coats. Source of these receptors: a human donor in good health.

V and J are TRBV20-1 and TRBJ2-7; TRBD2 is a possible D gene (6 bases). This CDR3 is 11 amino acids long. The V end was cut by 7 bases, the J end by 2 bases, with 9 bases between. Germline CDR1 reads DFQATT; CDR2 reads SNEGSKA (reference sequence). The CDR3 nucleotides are TGCAGTGTACTAGCTACCTACGAGCAGTACTTC. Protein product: CSVLATYEQYF.

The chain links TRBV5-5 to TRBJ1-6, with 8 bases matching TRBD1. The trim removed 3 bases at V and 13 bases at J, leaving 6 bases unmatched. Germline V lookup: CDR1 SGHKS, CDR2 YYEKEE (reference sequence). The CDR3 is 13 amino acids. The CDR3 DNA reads TGTGCCAGCAGCTCCGGGACAGGTTCCCCCCTCCACTTT. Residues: CASSSGTGSPLHF.

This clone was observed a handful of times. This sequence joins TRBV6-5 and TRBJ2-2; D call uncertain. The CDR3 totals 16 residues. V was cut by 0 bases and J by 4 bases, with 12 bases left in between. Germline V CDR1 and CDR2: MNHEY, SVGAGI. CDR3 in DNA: TGTGCCAGCAGTTACTCGATGGATCTTTTCACCGGGGAGCTGTTTTTT. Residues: CASSYSMDLFTGELFF.